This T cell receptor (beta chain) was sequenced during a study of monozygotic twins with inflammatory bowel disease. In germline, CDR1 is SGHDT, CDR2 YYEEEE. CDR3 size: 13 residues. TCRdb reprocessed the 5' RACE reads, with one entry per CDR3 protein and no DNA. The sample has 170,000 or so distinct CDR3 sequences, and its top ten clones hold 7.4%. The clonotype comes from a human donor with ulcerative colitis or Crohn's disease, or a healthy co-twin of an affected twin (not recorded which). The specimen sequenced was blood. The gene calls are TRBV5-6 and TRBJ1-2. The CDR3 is CASSLAREGGYTF.